The 15 T cell receptor beta chains below all came from one sample that was sequenced in a study of blood T cell repertoires in COVID-19. Assay used: immunoSEQ multiplex PCR; TCRdb lists only in-frame clones, some missing. Of about 59,000 clones detected, 90% to 95% appear once; the ten largest clones hold 8.6%. The sequenced sample consisted of peripheral blood. The receptors derive from a human donor in a cohort sampled during active COVID-19.

The chain couples TRBV7-9 to TRBJ2-5; 8 bases map to TRBD2. J was trimmed by 1 base and V by 5 bases; bases with no gene match: 6. The CDR3 runs to 15 residues. The germline CDR1 and CDR2 sequences are SEHNR and FQNEAQ (reference sequence). CDR3: CASSAIAGTQETQYF. The CDR3 nucleotides are TGTGCCAGCAGCGCGATAGCGGGGACCCAAGAGACCCAGTACTTC.

This rearrangement joins TRBV9 to TRBJ2-1; tentative D call: TRBD2 (6 bases). Trimming left V 2 bases short and J 4 bases short, with 10 bases between. Germline V lookup: CDR1 SGDLS, CDR2 YYNGEE. This CDR3 region has 14 residues. The CDR3 sequence: CASSVGRGYNEQFF. DNA of the CDR3: TGTGCCAGCAGCGTCGGGCGGGGTTACAATGAGCAGTTCTTC.

The genes are TRBV11-2 and TRBJ2-1; 11 bases agree with TRBD2. V gave up 2 bases and J gave up 0 bases; unmatched junction bases: 3. The CDR3 loop spans 17 amino acids. The V gene's germline CDR1 is SGHAT and CDR2 FQNNGV. The CDR3 DNA is TGTGCCAGCAGCTTAAGACTAGCGGGGAGCTCCTACAATGAGCAGTTCTTC. As protein: CASSLRLAGSSYNEQFF.

V usage is TRBV6-1 and J usage is TRBJ2-7; 7 bases are shared with TRBD1. In germline, CDR1 is MNHNS, CDR2 SASEGT. With 3 bases clipped from V and 6 bases from J, the junction kept 2 bases outside the gene matches. This CDR3 is 12 amino acids long. This CDR3 reads CASSDRGTEQYF. The CDR3 nucleotides are TGTGCCAGCAGTGACAGGGGGACCGAGCAGTACTTC.

The chain is built from TRBV18 and TRBJ2-5, with D possibly matching TRBD1 (6 bases). Trimming took off 6 bases at V and 0 bases at J, with 11 bases between the two ends. The germline CDR1 and CDR2 sequences are KGHSH and LQKENI. The CDR3 extends over 14 amino acids. CDR3 coding DNA: TGTGCCAGCTCCCCTGGGACACACCAAGAGACCCAGTACTTC. This codes for CASSPGTHQETQYF.

The V gene is TRBV6-5, the J gene TRBJ2-7; 9 nucleotides line up with TRBD2. This CDR3 has 15 amino acids. Germline trimming cut 5 bases from V and 2 bases from J; bases unmatched to any gene: 7. Germline values: CDR1 MNHEY, CDR2 SVGAGI. CDR3 amino acids: CASSPGIAGAYEQYF. The CDR3 nucleotides are TGTGCCAGCAGTCCCGGGATAGCGGGAGCCTACGAGCAGTACTTC.

This chain joins TRBV7-3 and TRBJ2-5; perhaps TRBD2 as D (6 bases). The CDR3 covers 14 residues. The germline V and J ends were trimmed by 5 bases and 4 bases, with 14 bases remaining between them. The V gene's germline CDR1 is SGHTA and CDR2 FQGTGA. The CDR3 loop is CASSRGLVGETQYF. The CDR3 DNA follows: TGTGCCAGCAGCCGGGGGTTAGTAGGAGAGACCCAGTACTTC.

The rearrangement links TRBV2 to TRBJ2-1, with D perhaps TRBD2 (5 bases). The CDR3 consists of 12 residues. Looked up from germline, CDR1 is SNHLY and CDR2 is FYNNEI. The V and J ends lost 6 bases and 11 bases respectively, with 14 bases between them. Here the CDR3 DNA reads TGTGCCAGCAGAGCGGACCAGAGGAAGCAGTTCTTC. It encodes CASRADQRKQFF.

The V call is TRBV5-8, the J call TRBJ1-1; TRBD1 is a possible D gene (6 bases). The CDR3 is made up of 13 amino acids. Trimming removed 2 bases from V and 6 bases from J, with 11 bases in between. Per the germline V gene, CDR1 is SGHTS and CDR2 is YDEGEE. The DNA for the CDR3 is TGTGCCAGCAGCTTTGGGACATTGGCTGAAGCTTTCTTT. Translation: CASSFGTLAEAFF.

The V gene is TRBV6-5, the J gene TRBJ2-7, with D tentatively TRBD1 (5 bases). CDR3 length: 13 residues. Trimming left V 7 bases short and J 0 bases short, with 10 bases between. From germline, CDR1 is MNHEY and CDR2 SVGAGI. The CDR3 coding sequence is TGTGCCAGCAAAGGGGCAGTCTCCTACGAGCAGTACTTC. Residues: CASKGAVSYEQYF.

The CDR3 DNA reads as TGTGCCAGCTCAGCAGGGGTCCAAGAGACCCAGTACTTC. Protein sequence: CASSAGVQETQYF. The chain is built from TRBV18 and TRBJ2-5; TRBD1 is a possible D gene (6 bases). The CDR3 runs to 13 residues. Trimming left V 5 bases short and J 1 base short, with 8 bases between. Germline loops: CDR1 KGHSH, CDR2 LQKENI.

On this clone: This sample also contains other DNA sequences that code for the same CDR3. The rearrangement joins TRBV30 to TRBJ1-1, with D unresolved. V dropped 8 bases and J dropped 1 base, with 20 bases sitting between them. CDR1 is GTSNPN and CDR2 is SVGIG in the germline V gene (reference sequence). The CDR3 length is 15 residues. This chain's CDR3 is CAAGLNGARNTEAFF. The CDR3 bases are TGTGCCGCGGGTCTAAACGGAGCCCGGAACACTGAAGCTTTCTTT.

This clone showed up just a few times. The chain has TRBV5-1 and TRBJ2-5, with a tentative D call TRBD1 (6 bases). Germline-derived CDR1 and CDR2 are SGHRS and YFSETQ. The ends were cut back, 5 bases at V and 0 bases at J, with 20 bases in the middle. This CDR3 has 17 amino acids. The CDR3 DNA sequence: TGCGCCAGCAGAGGCGGACAGATTTTTGATGACCAAGAGACCCAGTACTTC. This codes for CASRGGQIFDDQETQYF.

This sequence joins TRBV15 and TRBJ2-7; 7 bases are shared with TRBD1. The junction had 6 bases not matched to a gene; V was cut back by 3 bases and J by 1 base. Germline V lookup: CDR1 LNHNV, CDR2 YYDKDF (reference sequence). This CDR3 spans 15 amino acids. In DNA form, the CDR3 reads TGTGCCACCAGCAGCGTGCGACAGGGATCCTACGAGCAGTACTTC. Its translation is CATSSVRQGSYEQYF.

V usage is TRBV21-1 and J usage is TRBJ2-7; the table's D call, TRBD1, has no DNA check behind it. TRBV21-1 constitutes a pseudogene. This CDR3 is 17 amino acids long. This CDR3 is CASSPYSRSGGSYEQYF. CDR3 nucleotides: TGTGCCAGCAGCCCATACTCTAGGTCAGGGGGGTCCTACGAGCAGTACTTC.